The rows below give T cell receptor beta chains drawn from one sample of a study of blood T cell repertoires in COVID-19. Assay: immunoSEQ multiplex PCR; the TCRdb copy retains only in-frame clones and omits some. The sample lists approximately 110,000 clones; about 88% were seen once. The specimen was peripheral blood. All receptors derive from a human donor in a cohort sampled during active COVID-19. Each CDR3 is given with its conserved first and last residue. Part of the rows lack a size; the others show once, few, many or a class for expanded clones.

v_call,clone_size,j_call,cdr3_aa
TRBV14,once,TRBJ1-5,CASSQGRGGQPQHF
TRBV6-5,NA,TRBJ2-3,CASRGLAGGPDTQYF
TRBV5-1,NA,TRBJ2-4,CASSINTGENIQYF
TRBV6-5,once,TRBJ1-5,CASGEQVNQPQHF
TRBV6-5,NA,TRBJ2-7,CASSRLTTGRYEQYF
TRBV6-5,NA,TRBJ2-7,CASPPTGAAAGEQYF
TRBV28,once,TRBJ2-3,CASSLTTPIQGTDTQYF
TRBV5-5,NA,TRBJ1-5,CASSAGGGNQPQHF
TRBV4-2,NA,TRBJ2-5,CASSHGETQYF
TRBV18,NA,TRBJ2-3,CASSLTPGLALNTQYF
TRBV28,few,TRBJ1-1,CASRRTGGTEAFF
TRBV5-1,NA,TRBJ1-1,CASVLNQGNTEAFF
TRBV4-1,once,TRBJ2-1,CASSLSNEQFF
TRBV6-5,NA,TRBJ2-7,CASSDSPGGFNEQYF
TRBV12-3/TRBV12-4,NA,TRBJ1-2,CASSRGYGYTF
TRBV5-1,NA,TRBJ1-4,CASSLQATNEKLFF
TRBV7-2,NA,TRBJ2-1,CASSERVNLAGDSYNEQFF
TRBV6-6,NA,TRBJ2-5,CASSYSTGVGEETQYF
TRBV10-3,NA,TRBJ1-2,CAISEKGESGYTF
TRBV15,NA,TRBJ1-5,CATSRVTDPQPQHF